One sample yielded the 32 T cell receptor beta chains listed below, sequenced in a study of blood T cell repertoires in COVID-19. The assay was immunoSEQ multiplex PCR, and TCRdb's table has in-frame clones only and misses some. Of 150,000 or so clones listed, approximately 86% were seen once; the top ten hold approximately 1.4%. The specimen sequenced was peripheral blood. These receptors originate from a woman in her sixties or seventies with acute or convalescent COVID-19.

The rearrangement uses TRBV30 and TRBJ1-3; D uncertain. CDR1 GTSNPN and CDR2 SVGIG come from the germline V gene (reference sequence). This CDR3 spans 13 amino acids. V was pared by 0 bases and J by 3 bases, with 6 bases between. CDR3 DNA sequence: TGTGCCTGGAGTGTAACCAGTGGAAACACCATATATTTT. Protein sequence: CAWSVTSGNTIYF.

The chain links TRBV7-9 to TRBJ2-3, with 8 bases that match TRBD1. CDR1 and CDR2 from the germline V gene are SEHNR and FQNEAQ (reference sequence). V lost 5 bases to trimming and J lost 2 bases; unmatched junction nucleotides: 9. The CDR3 is 16 residues long. The CDR3 sequence is CASSPGQELNTDTQYF. CDR3 coding DNA: TGTGCCAGCAGCCCGGGACAGGAGCTGAACACAGATACGCAGTATTTT.

This clone was counted between two and nine times. The chain recombines TRBV5-1 with TRBJ2-6, with no clear D. The CDR3 consists of 15 residues. V gave up 4 bases and J gave up 0 bases, with 8 bases separating them. Germline V CDR1 and CDR2: SGHRS, YFSETQ. The CDR3 is CASSKTASGANVLTF. CDR3 sequence (DNA): TGCGCCAGCAGCAAAACAGCCTCTGGGGCCAACGTCCTGACTTTC.

The rearrangement links TRBV4-2 to TRBJ1-5, with 8 bases lining up with TRBD1. CDR3 size: 15 residues. Germline V CDR1 and CDR2: LGHNA, YNFKEQ. Trimming at V came to 3 bases and at J to 2 bases, leaving 3 bases not matched to a gene. The CDR3 reads CASSHGQGGNQPQHF. As DNA, the CDR3 is TGTGCCAGCAGCCACGGACAGGGCGGCAATCAGCCCCAGCATTTT.

The chain recombines TRBV2 with TRBJ1-1; possible D gene TRBD1, 6 bases. V shed 6 bases and J shed 3 bases, with 11 bases lying between them. Looked up from germline, CDR1 is SNHLY and CDR2 is FYNNEI. The CDR3 is made up of 13 amino acids. Here the CDR3 DNA reads TGTGCCAGCAGCGAACAGGGTTACACTGAAGCTTTCTTT. Protein sequence: CASSEQGYTEAFF.

The chain joins TRBV19 to TRBJ1-3; tentative D call: TRBD1 (6 bases). V was clipped by 6 bases and J by 0 bases, with 15 bases between them. The CDR3 spans 16 residues. CDR1 and CDR2 from the germline V gene are LNHDA and SQIVND (reference sequence). The CDR3 here is CASRTSRTASGNTIYF. For the CDR3, the DNA is TGTGCCAGTAGGACTTCCCGGACAGCCTCTGGAAACACCATATATTTT.

This clone was seen only once. V is TRBV27 and J is TRBJ1-4; D possibly corresponds to TRBD1 (6 bases). Germline values: CDR1 MNHEY, CDR2 SMNVEV (reference sequence). V gave up 0 bases and J gave up 5 bases, with 13 bases separating them. The CDR3 spans 16 residues. The CDR3 here is CASSLSPQGGNEKLFF. DNA for the CDR3: TGTGCCAGCAGTTTATCCCCACAGGGAGGGAATGAAAAACTGTTTTTT.

This sequence joins TRBV30 and TRBJ1-6, with 9 bases aligning to TRBD1. Germline CDR1 is GTSNPN and CDR2 is SVGIG (reference sequence). The CDR3 consists of 15 residues. The junction had 7 bases not matched to a gene; V was cut back by 0 bases and J by 10 bases. CDR3 bases: TGTGCCTGGAGTGTACTTGGACAGGGGTCCTCACCCCTCCACTTT. Translated: CAWSVLGQGSSPLHF.

V gene TRBV24-1 combines with J gene TRBJ2-7; D remains ambiguous. This CDR3 has 13 residues. Germline CDR1 and CDR2: KGHDR and SFDVKD. Trimming shortened V by 10 bases and J by 7 bases, and 19 bases separated the two germline ends. CDR3 sequence reads: CATGDTVSPEQYF. CDR3 DNA: TGTGCCACTGGTGACACGGTCTCTCCAGAGCAGTACTTC.

The chain recombines TRBV11-1 with TRBJ1-1, with unresolved D. Trimming took 6 bases from V and 6 from J, leaving 20 bases between them. CDR1 is SGHAT, CDR2 FQDESV, per germline (reference sequence). CDR3 length: 15 residues. The CDR3 DNA sequence: TGTGCCAGCAGACACCAGGCTGAGGGAGGGCCTGAAGCTTTCTTT. It yields the protein CASRHQAEGGPEAFF.

The rearrangement uses TRBV6-5 and TRBJ2-1; 8 bases fit TRBD2. Germline V lookup: CDR1 MNHEY, CDR2 SVGAGI. CDR3 length: 15 residues. The J segment lost 3 bases and the V segment lost 6 bases, leaving 7 bases of the junction unmatched. The DNA for the CDR3 is TGTGCCAGCAGGTTAGGCGGGGGGAGCTACAATGAGCAGTTCTTC. Translated, it gives CASRLGGGSYNEQFF.

The rearrangement uses TRBV9 and TRBJ2-5, with TRBD2 matching 10 bases. J lost 3 bases, V lost 0 bases, and 5 bases had no gene match. The CDR3 length is 16 residues. CDR1 and CDR2 from the germline V gene are SGDLS and YYNGEE. The CDR3: CASSVGAGGKEETQYF. The CDR3 nucleotides read TGTGCCAGCAGCGTAGGAGCGGGGGGGAAAGAAGAGACCCAGTACTTC.

The chain is built from TRBV27 and TRBJ1-6; tentatively, D is TRBD1 (5 bases). CDR3 length: 18 residues. V shed 3 bases and J shed 8 bases, with 23 bases lying between them. Germline V gives CDR1 MNHEY, CDR2 SMNVEV (reference sequence). Here the CDR3 DNA reads TGTGCCAGCAGTTTCCCCGGGACGGGGGTGGGGAAGTATTCACCCCTCCACTTT. Translated: CASSFPGTGVGKYSPLHF.

The chain is built from TRBV7-3 and TRBJ2-2, with D possibly TRBD2 on 5 matching bases. V was clipped by 5 bases and J by 1 base, with 14 bases between them. The CDR3 has 16 amino acids. In germline, CDR1 is SGHTA, CDR2 FQGTGA. CDR3 sequence (DNA): TGTGCCAGCAGCCCCCATGAACTAGTGAACACCGGGGAGCTGTTTTTT. This sequence encodes CASSPHELVNTGELFF.

This chain connects TRBV6-5 to TRBJ2-7, with TRBD1 identical over 7 bases. Germline V gives CDR1 MNHEY, CDR2 SVGAGI. This CDR3 region has 16 residues. V was clipped by 0 bases and J by 0 bases; unmatched bases: 5. CDR3 amino acids: CASSYSGQRGSYEQYF. The CDR3, as DNA: TGTGCCAGCAGTTACTCGGGACAGAGAGGCTCCTACGAGCAGTACTTC.

The chain couples TRBV3-1 (or the pseudogene TRBV3-2) to TRBJ1-3, with D possibly TRBD1 on 5 matching bases. CDR3 length equals 16 residues. The V gene's germline CDR1 is LGHDT and CDR2 YNNKEL (reference sequence). V was clipped by 2 bases and J by 4 bases, with 15 bases between them. The CDR3 loop reads CASSQNGAGPGNTIYF. The CDR3 DNA sequence: TGTGCCAGCAGCCAAAATGGGGCAGGGCCAGGAAACACCATATATTTT.

This clone was seen a few times. The V gene is TRBV4-3, the J gene TRBJ1-2; tentatively, D is TRBD1 (5 bases). V lost 1 base and J lost 2, with 5 bases in between. CDR1 is LGHNA and CDR2 is YSLEER in the germline V gene. This CDR3 spans 13 amino acids. CDR3 loop: CASSQGQNYGYTF. For the CDR3, the DNA is TGCGCCAGCAGCCAAGGACAGAACTATGGCTACACCTTC.

The rearrangement joins TRBV9 to TRBJ1-2; D uncertain. The CDR3 contains 12 residues. Germline V lookup: CDR1 SGDLS, CDR2 YYNGEE. Deletions cut 3 bases from V and 0 bases from J, with 3 bases between. CDR3 nucleotide sequence: TGTGCCAGCAGCGAGCCTAACTATGGCTACACCTTC. This encodes CASSEPNYGYTF.

This clone has a single count. The chain combines TRBV4-1 with TRBJ2-2, with 8 nucleotides matching TRBD1. This CDR3 contains 15 residues. Trimming cost V 4 bases and J 4 bases; bases outside gene matches: 5. Germline V gene sequence: CDR1 MGHRA, CDR2 YSYEKL. The CDR3 sequence: CASSRGTGGTGELFF. Written as DNA, the CDR3 is TGCGCCAGCAGCCGAGGGACAGGCGGCACCGGGGAGCTGTTTTTT.

This chain joins TRBV28 and TRBJ2-3; TRBD2 matches 9 bases. The CDR3 is 17 amino acids. With V trimmed by 5 bases and J by 2 bases, 11 bases remained unmatched. From germline, CDR1 is MDHEN and CDR2 SYDVKM. The CDR3 loop is CASSMSGGRGITDTQYF. The CDR3 DNA is TGTGCCAGCAGTATGAGCGGGGGGCGCGGAATCACAGATACGCAGTATTTT. Using reference TRBV28 and TRBJ2-3 for the parts outside the CDR3, the full variable domain is DVKVTQSSRYLVKRTGEKVFLECVQDMDHENMFWYRQDPGLGLRLIYFSYDVKMKEKGDIPEGYSVSREKKERFSLILESASTNQTSMYLCASSMSGGRGITDTQYFGPGTRLTVL.

The chain recombines TRBV6-6 with TRBJ1-3; no clear D. In germline, CDR1 is MNHNY, CDR2 SVGAGI (reference sequence). The CDR3 runs to 15 residues. Trimming left V 4 bases short and J 0 bases short, with 10 bases between. CDR3 nucleotide sequence: TGTGCCAGCAGTTTCCTCGGGAGCTCTGGAAACACCATATATTTT. Translating it yields CASSFLGSSGNTIYF.

The chain recombines TRBV6-5 with TRBJ2-5; TRBD2 agrees at 7 bases. Germline V gene lookup returns CDR1 MNHEY and CDR2 SVGAGI. Trimming cost V 0 bases and J 5 bases; bases outside gene matches: 3. CDR3 length: 14 residues. The CDR3 loop is CASSYSSSGETQYF. The CDR3 region has the DNA TGTGCCAGCAGTTACTCGAGTAGCGGGGAGACCCAGTACTTC.

The V gene is TRBV9, the J gene TRBJ1-1; no definite D call. Germline loops: CDR1 SGDLS, CDR2 YYNGEE. This CDR3 has 14 amino acids. Trimming stripped 4 bases from V and 3 bases from J, with 13 bases between. The chain's CDR3 is CASSPRGDHTEAFF. CDR3 DNA sequence: TGTGCCAGCAGCCCCCGGGGAGATCACACTGAAGCTTTCTTT. The whole variable domain, filled in from reference TRBV9 and TRBJ1-1, reads DSGVTQTPKHLITATGQRVTLRCSPRSGDLSVYWYQQSLDQGLQFLIQYYNGEERAKGNILERFSAQQFPDLHSELNLSSLELGDSALYFCASSPRGDHTEAFFGQGTRLTVV.

This clone was detected only once. This sequence joins TRBV23-1 and TRBJ2-7; D perhaps matches TRBD1 (6 bases). TRBV23-1 is recorded as an ORF, its role being uncertain. This CDR3 has 17 amino acids. With 0 bases removed from V and 3 bases from J, the gap between germline ends came to 18 bases. The CDR3 sequence is CASSQSHRDTGGYEQYF. CDR3 sequence (DNA): TGCGCCAGCAGTCAATCGCATCGGGACACGGGCGGCTACGAGCAGTACTTC.

The genes are TRBV7-3 and TRBJ2-3; D is unresolved. Trimming pared 5 bases from V and 2 bases from J, leaving 8 bases between. This CDR3 spans 13 amino acids. Germline CDR1 reads SGHTA; CDR2 reads FQGTGA. CDR3 bases: TGTGCCAGCAGCCCCGGTTTCACAGATACGCAGTATTTT. As protein: CASSPGFTDTQYF.

The gene calls are TRBV12-3 or TRBV12-4 and TRBJ1-1, with D possibly being TRBD1 (6 bases). CDR3 length equals 13 residues. Trimming shortened V by 5 bases and J by 8 bases, and 15 bases separated the two germline ends. Here the CDR3 reads CASSPRTVIEAFF. The CDR3 region has the DNA TGTGCCAGCAGTCCCCGGACAGTTATCGAAGCTTTCTTT.

This clone was counted between two and nine times. This chain connects TRBV6-4 to TRBJ1-1, with 8 bases lining up with TRBD1. CDR3 length: 14 residues. V gave up 6 bases and J gave up 3 bases; unmatched junction bases: 6. Germline V lookup: CDR1 MRHNA, CDR2 SNTAGT. This CDR3 reads CASRTDREDTEAFF. CDR3 nucleotides: TGTGCCAGCAGGACGGACAGGGAGGACACTGAAGCTTTCTTT.

The rearrangement joins TRBV18 to TRBJ1-1, with D maybe TRBD1 (5 bases). The CDR3 is 15 amino acids. V lost 1 base and J lost 11, with 20 bases in between. Germline CDR1 and CDR2: KGHSH and LQKENI. The CDR3 region is CASSPQEGTVKEAFF. CDR3 nucleotide sequence: TGTGCCAGCTCACCACAGGAGGGGACGGTTAAAGAGGCTTTCTTT. The whole variable domain, remainder taken from reference TRBV18 and TRBJ1-1, is NAGVMQNPRHLVRRRGQEARLRCSPMKGHSHVYWYRQLPEEGLKFMVYLQKENIIDESGMPKERFSAEFPKEGPSILRIQQVVRGDSAAYFCASSPQEGTVKEAFFGQGTRLTVV.

The V and J genes are TRBV3-1 (or the pseudogene TRBV3-2) and TRBJ1-1; perhaps TRBD1 as D (6 bases). V gave up 0 bases and J gave up 12 bases, with 20 bases separating them. The CDR3 totals 15 residues. CDR1 LGHDT and CDR2 YNNKEL come from the germline V gene (reference sequence). The CDR3 DNA reads TGTGCCAGCAGCCAAGACAGTGCGGAAGGGGGTTGGACTTTCTTT. This translates into CASSQDSAEGGWTFF.

The J gene is TRBJ1-4, the V gene TRBV4-3; unclear D gene. The CDR3 is 17 residues long. V lost 1 base to trimming and J lost 0 bases, with 12 bases between them. Germline V gene data show CDR1 as LGHNA and CDR2 as YSLEER. In nucleotides, the CDR3 is TGCGCCAGCAGCCAAGGCCCCGTACAAGCAACTAATGAAAAACTGTTTTTT. It encodes CASSQGPVQATNEKLFF.

This chain uses TRBV3-1 (or the pseudogene TRBV3-2) with TRBJ2-2, with D possibly being TRBD1 (5 bases). The CDR3 sequence is 15 residues long. Germline V gives CDR1 LGHDT, CDR2 YNNKEL (reference sequence). The germline V and J ends were trimmed by 5 bases and 4 bases, with 14 bases remaining between them. The CDR3 is CASSIQRTLTGELFF. DNA of the CDR3: TGTGCCAGCAGCATACAGAGGACACTCACCGGGGAGCTGTTTTTT.

This clone occurred once. The chain links TRBV12-3 or TRBV12-4 to TRBJ1-1; 7 bases are a match to TRBD1. The CDR3 has 13 residues. V was clipped by 6 bases and J by 1 base; unmatched bases: 2. The CDR3 here is CASRRTGNTEAFF. The CDR3 DNA follows: TGTGCCAGCAGAAGGACAGGGAACACTGAAGCTTTCTTT.